These 17 T cell receptor beta chains share one sample of origin, sequenced in a study of T cells in localized non-small cell lung cancer. Measured with immunoSEQ multiplex PCR; TCRdb has only the in-frame clones, and not every one. Of some 1,800 clones listed, 36% are singletons. The sequencing here drew on lung tumor tissue, taken before any cancer treatment. These receptors were obtained from a woman aged 35-75 years with stage II lung adenocarcinoma.

This chain joins TRBV28 and TRBJ1-2, with 8 nucleotides matching TRBD1. This CDR3 contains 13 residues. Germline assignment: CDR1 MDHEN and CDR2 SYDVKM. V was pared by 6 bases and J by 5 bases, with 5 bases of the junction left unmatched. The CDR3 DNA reads TGTGCCAGCAGCCGGGACAGGCGATATGGCTACACCTTC. This encodes CASSRDRRYGYTF.

The chain links TRBV11-3 to TRBJ1-4, with D unclear. Germline CDR1 SGHNT, CDR2 YENEEA. This CDR3 has 14 residues. V lost 2 bases and J 0 bases, leaving 4 bases between the germline ends. The CDR3 loop reads CASSLLSTNEKLFF. CDR3 bases: TGTGCCAGCAGCTTATTGTCAACTAATGAAAAACTGTTTTTT.

This clone was observed a few times. The chain combines TRBV6-8 with TRBJ1-4, with a tentative D call TRBD1 (5 bases). The V and J ends lost 6 bases and 0 bases respectively, with 14 bases between them. Germline V gene data show CDR1 as MNHGY and CDR2 as SAAAGT. This CDR3 is 16 amino acids long. CDR3 coding DNA: TGTGCCAGCAGGGGGATGACAGCCACAACTAATGAAAAACTGTTTTTT. This translates into CASRGMTATTNEKLFF.

The chain is built from TRBV30 and TRBJ1-1; the D is unclear. V lost 1 base and J 7 bases, leaving 7 bases between the germline ends. The CDR3 runs to 11 residues. Germline lookup yields CDR1 GTSNPN and CDR2 SVGIG (reference sequence). The DNA of the CDR3 is TGTGCCTGGAGTGAGGAGGGTGAAGCTTTCTTT. Protein product: CAWSEEGEAFF. Full variable domain (outside the CDR3, taken from reference TRBV30 and TRBJ1-1): SQTIHQWPATLVQPVGSPLSLECTVEGTSNPNLYWYRQAAGRGLQLLFYSVGIGQISSEVPQNLSASRPQDRQFILSSKKLLLSDSGFYLCAWSEEGEAFFGQGTRLTVV.

CDR3 residues: CATRQGRSNEQFF. As DNA, the CDR3 is TGTGCCACCCGACAGGGACGAAGCAATGAGCAGTTCTTC. V usage is TRBV19 and J usage is TRBJ2-1; TRBD1 matches at 7 bases. With 10 bases clipped from V and 6 bases from J, the junction kept 9 bases outside the gene matches. The germline V gene encodes CDR1 LNHDA and CDR2 SQIVND (reference sequence). This CDR3 region has 13 residues.

This clone was recorded a few times. The gene calls are TRBV19 and TRBJ1-4; D uncertain. The CDR3 extends over 11 amino acids. The ends were cut back, 3 bases at V and 6 bases at J, with 2 bases in the middle. Germline V gives CDR1 LNHDA, CDR2 SQIVND (reference sequence). The CDR3 DNA reads as TGTGCCAGTAGTATCGATGAAAAACTGTTTTTT. Its protein product is CASSIDEKLFF.

This chain joins TRBV7-5 and TRBJ1-2. TRBV7-5 has pseudogene status. There are 14 residues in the CDR3. CDR3 DNA: TGTGCCAGCAGCTTGGTCAGCTATAACTATGGCTACACCTTC. Amino acids: CASSLVSYNYGYTF.

The genes are TRBV30 and TRBJ1-1, with 8 bases fitting TRBD1. This CDR3 has 16 residues. Per germline, CDR1 GTSNPN and CDR2 SVGIG (reference sequence). V gave up 3 bases and J gave up 1 base; unmatched junction bases: 10. Here the CDR3 DNA reads TGTGCCTGGAGCGGTGCTACGACAGGGGCGAACACTGAAGCTTTCTTT. Translated, it gives CAWSGATTGANTEAFF.

The chain has TRBV30 and TRBJ1-2; 7 bases map to TRBD1. Trimming at V came to 8 bases and at J to 6 bases, leaving 9 bases not matched to a gene. The CDR3 contains 12 residues. CDR1 is GTSNPN, CDR2 SVGIG, per germline (reference sequence). The CDR3 reads CASSGGEDGYTF. CDR3 nucleotides: TGTGCCAGTTCAGGGGGGGAGGATGGCTACACCTTC.

This clone was counted between two and nine times. This chain links TRBV30 with TRBJ1-2; no definite D call. CDR3 length equals 12 residues. The V gene's germline CDR1 is GTSNPN and CDR2 SVGIG (reference sequence). Between the trimmed V and J ends, which lost 5 bases and 1 base, there was a span of 8 bases. CDR3 sequence: CAWSTDNYGYTF. CDR3 sequence (DNA): TGTGCCTGGTCGACGGATAACTATGGCTACACCTTC.

This clone was seen a few times. The chain couples TRBV9 to TRBJ1-1; D not certain. This CDR3 contains 13 residues. Germline V gene data show CDR1 as SGDLS and CDR2 as YYNGEE. Trimming pared 5 bases from V and 8 bases from J, leaving 16 bases between. The chain's CDR3 is CASSDFQDGEAFF. The CDR3 bases are TGTGCCAGCAGTGATTTTCAGGACGGAGAAGCTTTCTTT.

This clone was observed a few times. V usage is TRBV6-8 and J usage is TRBJ1-1; 8 positions match TRBD1. With 0 bases clipped from V and 6 bases from J, the junction kept 6 bases outside the gene matches. This CDR3 is built from 15 residues. The germline V gene encodes CDR1 MNHGY and CDR2 SAAAGT. CDR3 nucleotides: TGTGCCAGCAGTTACTCCGACAGGGGTCCCGCTGAAGCTTTCTTT. Protein sequence: CASSYSDRGPAEAFF.

Sample share makes this clone medium-sized. This chain uses TRBV11-3 with TRBJ1-1, with 8 bases aligning to TRBD1. There are 17 residues in the CDR3. With V trimmed by 7 bases and J by 5 bases, 18 bases remained unmatched. Germline CDR1 SGHNT, CDR2 YENEEA. In DNA form, the CDR3 reads TGTGCCAGCACCATATCCCCCGGACAGGGATCTAGGACTGAAGCTTTCTTT. It translates to CASTISPGQGSRTEAFF.

J is TRBJ1-1 and V is TRBV18, with 9 bases aligning to TRBD1. The CDR3 spans 13 residues. Germline V CDR1 and CDR2: KGHSH, LQKENI. V lost 6 bases and J lost 10; bases outside the gene matches: 9. The CDR3 is CASSSRDRELAFF. The CDR3 bases are TGTGCCAGCTCGTCCCGGGACAGGGAGTTAGCTTTCTTT.

There are a few counts of this clone. V is TRBV9 and J is TRBJ2-7; no definite D call. The CDR3 contains 14 residues. Germline values: CDR1 SGDLS, CDR2 YYNGEE. V shed 3 bases and J shed 4 bases, with 14 bases lying between them. CDR3: CASSAYGVGYEQYF. The DNA of the CDR3 is TGTGCCAGCAGCGCTTATGGGGTTGGATACGAGCAGTACTTC.

This chain connects TRBV30 to TRBJ1-2; D call uncertain. V lost 3 bases and J lost 9, with 14 bases in between. This CDR3 comprises 12 residues. Germline lookup yields CDR1 GTSNPN and CDR2 SVGIG (reference sequence). CDR3 nucleotides: TGTGCCTGGAGCCTCTCCGAGACCAGCTACACCTTC. This gives the protein CAWSLSETSYTF.

In its sample, this clone ranks as hyperexpanded. The rearrangement links TRBV15 to TRBJ1-5; D may be TRBD1 (5 bases). The CDR3 loop spans 15 amino acids. CDR1 LNHNV and CDR2 YYDKDF come from the germline V gene (reference sequence). V shed 3 bases and J shed 0 bases, with 9 bases lying between them. DNA for the CDR3: TGTGCCACCAGCAGGGCAGGGAATAGCAATCAGCCCCAGCATTTT. Translating it yields CATSRAGNSNQPQHF.